The 2 T cell receptor beta chains below were found in one sample sequenced in a study of early T cells in non-severe SARS-CoV-2 infection. MiXCR was run by TCRdb on the 5' RACE reads, yielding one entry per CDR3 protein. In the table there are tens of thousands of distinct CDR3 sequences, around 15% of which are singletons. The sequenced material came from whole blood. The origin of the receptors is an adult who was a healthcare worker with PCR-confirmed SARS-CoV-2 infection or an uninfected control (not recorded which).

This sequence joins TRBV12-3 or TRBV12-4 and TRBJ2-4; no clear D. V was cut by 6 bases and J by 2 bases, with 5 bases left in between. There are 12 residues in the CDR3. This CDR3 reads CASSQSKNIQYF. CDR3 sequence (DNA): TGTGCCAGCAGCCAATCCAAAAACATTCAGTACTTC.

The chain recombines TRBV20-1 with TRBJ1-1; maybe TRBD1 (6 bases). The CDR3 has 13 amino acids. Per the germline V gene, CDR1 is DFQATT and CDR2 is SNEGSKA (reference sequence). With 6 bases removed from V and 2 bases from J, the gap between germline ends came to 13 bases. This CDR3 reads CSAQRQVNTEAFF. CDR3 bases: TGCAGTGCCCAACGACAGGTAAACACTGAAGCTTTCTTT.